Following are 7 T cell receptor beta chains from one sample sequenced in a study of OX40 agonist ivuxolimab in advanced cancers. The table came from immunoSEQ multiplex PCR; TCRdb's copy has only in-frame clones and leaves some out. Of around 76,000 clones in the sample, about nine tenths were seen once. The sample here was CD4+ or CD8+ T cells sorted from blood, taken in a trial of the OX40 agonist ivuxolimab. The receptors shown here come from an adult with an advanced solid tumor such as melanoma, head and neck, liver or kidney cancer.

The chain has TRBV7-2 and TRBJ1-2; a weak D match, TRBD1 (5 bases). Trimming pared 7 bases from V and 0 bases from J, leaving 12 bases between. This CDR3 is 14 amino acids long. Germline V CDR1 and CDR2: SGHTA, FQGNSA. This chain's CDR3 is CASIRPGPNYGYTF. CDR3 nucleotides: TGTGCCAGCATCCGTCCGGGGCCTAACTATGGCTACACCTTC.

This chain connects TRBV29-1 to TRBJ2-3; D call uncertain. V lost 5 bases and J lost 2, with 17 bases in between. Germline V gene sequence: CDR1 SQVTM, CDR2 ANQGSEA. The CDR3 is 15 amino acids. In nucleotides, the CDR3 is TGCAGCGTTTCCACCCGTCTGCCCGACACAGATACGCAGTATTTT. Translating gives CSVSTRLPDTDTQYF.

The rearrangement uses TRBV28 and TRBJ1-5; TRBD1 aligns across 8 bases. The germline gives CDR1 MDHEN, CDR2 SYDVKM. After removal of 5 bases from V and 10 bases from J, the junction contained 10 bases not matched to a gene. This CDR3 has 14 amino acids. The CDR3 nucleotides are TGTGCCAGCAGTGAGACAGGGGACCTCAGACCCCAGCATTTT. Encoded protein: CASSETGDLRPQHF. Full variable domain (remainder filled in from reference TRBV28 and TRBJ1-5): DVKVTQSSRYLVKRTGEKVFLECVQDMDHENMFWYRQDPGLGLRLIYFSYDVKMKEKGDIPEGYSVSREKKERFSLILESASTNQTSMYLCASSETGDLRPQHFGDGTRLSIL.

The chain couples TRBV7-3 to TRBJ1-4; D unresolved. V gave up 5 bases and J gave up 0 bases, with 10 bases separating them. CDR3 length: 15 amino acids. The germline V gene encodes CDR1 SGHTA and CDR2 FQGTGA. CDR3 protein: CASSNTDATNEKLFF. CDR3 nucleotide sequence: TGTGCCAGCAGCAATACAGATGCAACTAATGAAAAACTGTTTTTT.

The sample holds one count of this clone. The V gene is TRBV7-2, the J gene TRBJ1-2; D is possibly TRBD1 (5 bases). V shed 1 base and J shed 4 bases, with 10 bases lying between them. Germline lookup yields CDR1 SGHTA and CDR2 FQGNSA. The CDR3 has 14 residues. This CDR3 reads CASSLGQNSYGYTF. The CDR3 DNA sequence: TGTGCCAGCAGCTTAGGACAGAACAGCTATGGCTACACCTTC.

This chain joins TRBV2 and TRBJ1-5, with a weak D call TRBD1 (5 bases). The CDR3 totals 14 residues. The germline V and J ends were trimmed by 4 bases and 2 bases, with 9 bases remaining between them. Germline V gives CDR1 SNHLY, CDR2 FYNNEI. CDR3 sequence reads: CASSGAGGNQPQHF. CDR3 DNA sequence: TGTGCCAGCAGTGGGGCGGGGGGCAATCAGCCCCAGCATTTT. Filled out from reference TRBV2 and TRBJ1-5, the complete variable domain reads EPEVTQTPSHQVTQMGQEVILRCVPISNHLYFYWYRQILGQKVEFLVSFYNNEISEKSEIFDDQFSVERPDGSNFTLKIRSTKLEDSAMYFCASSGAGGNQPQHFGDGTRLSIL.

In its sample, this clone was seen once. This rearrangement joins TRBV28 to TRBJ2-4; D unclear. The CDR3 consists of 15 residues. With 1 base removed from V and 0 bases from J, the gap between germline ends came to 7 bases. Germline-derived CDR1 and CDR2 are MDHEN and SYDVKM. CDR3 bases: TGTGCCAGCAGTTTATCGGTTGGAGCCAAAAACATTCAGTACTTC. Protein product: CASSLSVGAKNIQYF.